Below, 32 T cell receptor beta chains from the same sample are listed, as sequenced in a study of blood T cell repertoires in COVID-19. The method was immunoSEQ multiplex PCR; TCRdb's version includes in-frame clones alone and lacks a portion of them. In the table there are about 25,000 clones, 81% of which are singletons. Sequencing was performed on peripheral blood. The receptors come from a man between 70 and 80 years old with acute or convalescent COVID-19.

V is TRBV5-4 and J is TRBJ1-2; 9 bases align to TRBD1. In germline, CDR1 is SGHNT, CDR2 YYREEE (reference sequence). With V trimmed by 3 bases and J by 4 bases, 4 bases remained unmatched. This CDR3 contains 14 residues. This chain's CDR3 is CASSWGDRAYGYTF. The CDR3 bases are TGTGCCAGCAGCTGGGGGGACAGGGCCTATGGCTACACCTTC.

This chain joins TRBV19 and TRBJ2-3, with 7 bases identical to TRBD2. The CDR3 consists of 13 residues. V was pared by 6 bases and J by 5 bases, with 5 bases of the junction left unmatched. Germline CDR1 and CDR2: LNHDA and SQIVND (reference sequence). The CDR3 protein is CASSGRRVDTQYF. The CDR3 region has the DNA TGTGCCAGTAGCGGGAGGAGGGTAGATACGCAGTATTTT.

This chain connects TRBV28 to TRBJ1-6, with D maybe TRBD1 (5 bases). Germline loops: CDR1 MDHEN, CDR2 SYDVKM. The CDR3 contains 14 residues. The germline V and J ends were trimmed by 3 bases and 10 bases, with 13 bases remaining between them. The CDR3 loop is CASSFGRVRSPLHF. Here the CDR3 DNA reads TGTGCCAGCAGTTTTGGCAGGGTAAGGTCACCCCTCCACTTT. The full variable domain, completed using reference TRBV28 and TRBJ1-6, is DVKVTQSSRYLVKRTGEKVFLECVQDMDHENMFWYRQDPGLGLRLIYFSYDVKMKEKGDIPEGYSVSREKKERFSLILESASTNQTSMYLCASSFGRVRSPLHFGNGTRLTVT.

The rearrangement uses TRBV27 and TRBJ1-2, with D tentatively TRBD1 (5 bases). Germline lookup yields CDR1 MNHEY and CDR2 SMNVEV (reference sequence). The CDR3 loop spans 16 amino acids. Trimming removed 7 bases at V and 0 bases at J, with 18 bases between. The CDR3 DNA is TGTGCCAGCAACCCCCCCGACAGACGGACTAACTATGGCTACACCTTC. Its translation: CASNPPDRRTNYGYTF.

The J gene is TRBJ2-5, the V gene TRBV10-1; TRBD2 agrees at 11 bases. The CDR3 spans 16 residues. Per the germline V gene, CDR1 is WNHNN and CDR2 is SYGVQD (reference sequence). Trimming removed 6 bases from V and 2 bases from J; junction bases left unmatched: 8. CDR3 loop: CASSDLTSGEQETQYF. The CDR3 coding sequence is TGCGCCAGCAGCGACCTGACTAGCGGGGAGCAAGAGACCCAGTACTTC.

The rearrangement uses TRBV19 and TRBJ2-7; TRBD2 agrees at 8 bases. V gave up 5 bases and J gave up 0 bases; unmatched junction bases: 6. Germline V gene data show CDR1 as LNHDA and CDR2 as SQIVND (reference sequence). The CDR3 spans 15 residues. The CDR3 DNA is TGTGCCAGTAGTGTTAGCGGGACCAACTCCTACGAGCAGTACTTC. This translates into CASSVSGTNSYEQYF.

The J gene is TRBJ2-1, the V gene TRBV19, with TRBD2 identical over 10 bases. The ends lost 5 bases at V and 0 bases at J; junction bases unmatched: 1. Germline values: CDR1 LNHDA, CDR2 SQIVND (reference sequence). This CDR3 contains 15 residues. CDR3 loop: CASSASGSSYNEQFF. DNA for the CDR3: TGTGCCAGTAGTGCTAGCGGGAGCTCCTACAATGAGCAGTTCTTC.

The V call is TRBV7-9, the J call TRBJ1-4, with D possibly being TRBD1 (6 bases). The CDR3 has 15 amino acids. Germline-derived CDR1 and CDR2 are SEHNR and FQNEAQ (reference sequence). V dropped 5 bases and J dropped 5 bases, with 15 bases sitting between them. CDR3 in DNA: TGTGCCAGCAGCCGCTCCCACAGGGAGAATGAAAAACTGTTTTTT. Its translation: CASSRSHRENEKLFF.

The chain has TRBV29-1 and TRBJ2-2; 11 positions agree with TRBD2. The CDR3 has 13 residues. The V and J ends lost 6 bases and 8 bases, in that order; junction bases with no gene match: 5. Germline V gene sequence: CDR1 SQVTM, CDR2 ANQGSEA. Here the CDR3 DNA reads TGCAGCGTACTAGCGGGGGACGGTGGGGAGCTGTTTTTT. It encodes CSVLAGDGGELFF.

The chain couples TRBV14 to TRBJ1-2; D might be TRBD1 (6 bases). V dropped 4 bases and J dropped 8 bases, with 11 bases sitting between them. This CDR3 region has 12 residues. Germline CDR1 is SGHDN and CDR2 is FVKESK. CDR3 in DNA: TGTGCCAGCAGCCCCTCAGGGGTCGGCTACACCTTC. Translation: CASSPSGVGYTF. The full variable domain, its missing parts supplied by reference TRBV14 and TRBJ1-2, is EAGVTQFPSHSVIEKGQTVTLRCDPISGHDNLYWYRRVMGKEIKFLLHFVKESKQDESGMPNNRFLAERTGGTYSTLKVQPAELEDSGVYFCASSPSGVGYTFGSGTRLTVV.

The chain couples TRBV10-3 to TRBJ2-1, with D possibly being TRBD2 (6 bases). CDR3 length equals 14 residues. V lost 3 bases and J 0 bases, leaving 6 bases between the germline ends. Per germline, CDR1 ENHRY and CDR2 SYGVKD. The CDR3 loop reads CAISDGGSYNEQFF. The CDR3 bases are TGTGCCATCAGTGACGGGGGCTCCTACAATGAGCAGTTCTTC.

The V and J genes are TRBV30 and TRBJ1-3; no clear D. Deletions cut 3 bases from V and 0 bases from J, with 12 bases between. The CDR3 is made up of 15 amino acids. Germline loops: CDR1 GTSNPN, CDR2 SVGIG (reference sequence). CDR3 loop: CAWRDRRISGNTIYF. In DNA, the CDR3 is TGTGCCTGGAGGGATCGGCGGATCTCTGGAAACACCATATATTTT.

The rearrangement joins TRBV19 to TRBJ1-5; TRBD1 is a possible D gene (5 bases). Trimming stripped 1 base from V and 3 bases from J, with 10 bases between. The CDR3 spans 15 residues. The germline V gene has CDR1 LNHDA and CDR2 SQIVND (reference sequence). CDR3 DNA: TGTGCCAGTAGTATAGGCGGGGCAGTCAATCAGCCCCAGCATTTT. It is translated as CASSIGGAVNQPQHF.

The chain recombines TRBV24-1 with TRBJ2-2; 7 bases map to TRBD1. CDR3 length: 14 amino acids. Germline CDR1 KGHDR, CDR2 SFDVKD. The J segment lost 10 bases and the V segment lost 7 bases, leaving 11 bases of the junction unmatched. The CDR3 reads CATRGDRDSQELFF. CDR3 DNA sequence: TGTGCCACCAGGGGGGACCGGGACAGCCAGGAGCTGTTTTTT.

This clone was recorded once. The chain combines TRBV11-3 with TRBJ2-7, with D unresolved. The CDR3 spans 12 residues. V was pared by 2 bases and J by 5 bases, with 7 bases between. Germline loops: CDR1 SGHNT, CDR2 YENEEA. The CDR3 spells CASSLSSNEQYF. CDR3 sequence (DNA): TGTGCCAGCAGCTTATCTTCTAACGAGCAGTACTTC.

This chain connects TRBV29-1 to TRBJ1-2, with D perhaps matching TRBD1 (5 bases). This CDR3 is built from 12 residues. Trimming removed 4 bases from V and 6 bases from J, with 12 bases in between. Per germline, CDR1 SQVTM and CDR2 ANQGSEA. The CDR3 DNA follows: TGCAGCGTTGGGGAGGGGCGCGATGGCTACACCTTC. It yields the protein CSVGEGRDGYTF.

This chain links TRBV12-3 or TRBV12-4 with TRBJ2-1, with D perhaps TRBD2 (5 bases). V was shortened by 2 bases and J by 7 bases, with 6 bases between the two germline ends. This CDR3 spans 12 amino acids. CDR3 DNA: TGTGCCAGCAGTTTAAGAGGGAATGAGCAGTTCTTC. Translated: CASSLRGNEQFF.

This sequence joins TRBV6-4 and TRBJ2-3, with 7 bases aligning to TRBD2. This CDR3 comprises 14 residues. Germline loops: CDR1 MRHNA, CDR2 SNTAGT. V was clipped by 2 bases and J by 1 base; unmatched bases: 0. The CDR3 here is CASSDAGGTDTQYF. CDR3 DNA sequence: TGTGCCAGCAGTGACGCGGGGGGCACAGATACGCAGTATTTT.

CDR3 in amino acids: CATSRDSGVGSSYF. In DNA form, the CDR3 reads TGTGCCACCAGCAGAGATAGCGGGGTAGGGTCGTCGTATTTT. The chain uses TRBV15 and TRBJ2-3; 8 bases match TRBD2. Losses at the gene ends were 0 bases for V and 14 bases for J; bases not matched to a gene: 10. CDR3 length: 14 amino acids. The germline gives CDR1 LNHNV, CDR2 YYDKDF (reference sequence).

The V gene is TRBV6-5, the J gene TRBJ1-1; D is perhaps TRBD1 (5 bases). From germline, CDR1 is MNHEY and CDR2 SVGAGI. The CDR3 covers 14 residues. V was clipped by 6 bases and J by 1 base, with 12 bases between them. The CDR3: CASRGGEENTEAFF. For the CDR3, the DNA is TGTGCCAGCAGGGGGGGGGAGGAGAACACTGAAGCTTTCTTT.

This clone was recorded only once. The chain recombines TRBV5-1 with TRBJ2-5; 8 bases line up with TRBD2. Trimming at V came to 4 bases and at J to 3 bases, leaving 8 bases not matched to a gene. The CDR3 contains 15 residues. The V gene's germline CDR1 is SGHRS and CDR2 YFSETQ. The CDR3 reads CASSRTLADEETQYF. As DNA, the CDR3 is TGCGCCAGCAGCCGAACACTAGCGGATGAAGAGACCCAGTACTTC.

The count of this clone is one. This chain links TRBV19 with TRBJ1-4; D may be TRBD1 (5 bases). The germline V and J ends were trimmed by 11 bases and 0 bases, with 13 bases remaining between them. Germline CDR1 reads LNHDA; CDR2 reads SQIVND (reference sequence). The CDR3 length is 14 residues. CDR3: CAARGWATNEKLFF. As DNA, the CDR3 is TGTGCCGCAAGGGGTTGGGCAACTAATGAAAAACTGTTTTTT.

V and J are TRBV7-3 and TRBJ1-1; 9 positions agree with TRBD1. CDR1 is SGHTA and CDR2 is FQGTGA in the germline V gene. V was clipped by 5 bases and J by 5 bases; unmatched bases: 6. This CDR3 region has 14 residues. For the CDR3, the DNA is TGTGCCAGCAGCCCCGGGACAGGGAGGACTGAAGCTTTCTTT. Translation gives CASSPGTGRTEAFF.

V is TRBV30 and J is TRBJ1-1; unclear D gene. The germline V gene has CDR1 GTSNPN and CDR2 SVGIG (reference sequence). This CDR3 spans 11 amino acids. Trimming pared 5 bases from V and 6 bases from J, leaving 10 bases between. CDR3 DNA sequence: TGTGCCTGGGGTCTGGGCCCTGAAGCTTTCTTT. Protein: CAWGLGPEAFF.

This rearrangement joins TRBV7-9 to TRBJ1-2; 11 bases are a match to TRBD1. CDR1 is SEHNR, CDR2 FQNEAQ, per germline (reference sequence). Unmatched junction bases numbered 5, after V lost 1 base and J lost 4 bases. The CDR3 contains 16 residues. The CDR3 sequence is CASSLDHGTGGYGYTF. As DNA, the CDR3 is TGTGCCAGCAGCTTAGACCATGGGACAGGGGGCTATGGCTACACCTTC.

V usage is TRBV19 and J usage is TRBJ2-1, with TRBD2 matching over 9 bases. The germline CDR1 and CDR2 sequences are LNHDA and SQIVND (reference sequence). Losses at the gene ends were 1 base for V and 6 bases for J; bases not matched to a gene: 4. This CDR3 has 15 residues. The CDR3 reads CASSIGTSVGNEQFF. The CDR3 DNA follows: TGTGCCAGTAGTATAGGGACTAGCGTTGGCAATGAGCAGTTCTTC.

This clone was seen only once. V is TRBV19 and J is TRBJ1-4, with unresolved D. V lost 1 base to trimming and J lost 0 bases, with 6 bases between them. There are 15 residues in the CDR3. CDR1 is LNHDA and CDR2 is SQIVND in the germline V gene (reference sequence). DNA for the CDR3: TGTGCCAGTAGTATAGTCCGGGCAACTAATGAAAAACTGTTTTTT. Amino acids: CASSIVRATNEKLFF.

The J gene is TRBJ1-6, the V gene TRBV5-6; D is uncertain. Germline V lookup: CDR1 SGHDT, CDR2 YYEEEE. The CDR3 runs to 14 residues. Deletions cut 0 bases from V and 9 bases from J, with 10 bases between. For the CDR3, the DNA is TGTGCCAGCAGCTTGGGAGGGTTGACTTCACCCCTCCACTTT. Protein: CASSLGGLTSPLHF.

This chain connects TRBV6-2 or TRBV6-3 to TRBJ1-2, with 10 bases that match TRBD1. Germline lookup yields CDR1 MNHEY and CDR2 SVGEGT. This CDR3 is 16 amino acids long. With 5 bases clipped from V and 3 bases from J, the junction kept 9 bases outside the gene matches. CDR3: CASSRMTGGHHYGYTF. Written as DNA, the CDR3 is TGTGCCAGCAGTCGAATGACAGGGGGCCACCACTATGGCTACACCTTC.

This chain links TRBV7-9 with TRBJ1-1, with D maybe TRBD1 (6 bases). CDR3 length equals 15 residues. The germline V and J ends were trimmed by 5 bases and 4 bases, with 17 bases remaining between them. Germline V gives CDR1 SEHNR, CDR2 FQNEAQ (reference sequence). The CDR3 sequence: CASSTLTRGGTEAFF. CDR3 nucleotides: TGTGCCAGCAGCACACTGACAAGGGGGGGCACTGAAGCTTTCTTT.

The chain uses TRBV5-6 and TRBJ2-1; possible D gene TRBD2, 5 bases. Trimming shortened V by 0 bases and J by 2 bases, and 9 bases separated the two germline ends. CDR1 and CDR2 from the germline V gene are SGHDT and YYEEEE. The CDR3 length is 15 residues. CDR3 loop: CASSLGRAAYNEQFF. CDR3 coding DNA: TGTGCCAGCAGCTTGGGTCGAGCGGCCTACAATGAGCAGTTCTTC.

The chain is built from TRBV15 and TRBJ1-6; D is uncertain. Between the trimmed V and J ends, which lost 6 bases and 1 base, there was a span of 10 bases. The CDR3 length is 15 residues. Looked up from germline, CDR1 is LNHNV and CDR2 is YYDKDF (reference sequence). This chain's CDR3 is CATSDGRSYNSPLHF. The DNA of the CDR3 is TGTGCCACCAGTGATGGGAGATCCTATAATTCACCCCTCCACTTT.